This T cell receptor beta chain originates from a study of shared clonotypes between healthy human individuals. CDR3 length equals 16 residues. The germline gives CDR1 GTSNPN, CDR2 SVGIG (reference sequence). Deletions cut 3 bases from V and 4 bases from J, with 18 bases between. Some clones are missing from TCRdb's copy, which holds only in-frame ones; the method was immunoSEQ multiplex PCR. Found here are some 2.3 million clones, 85% to 95% of them singletons; the top ten hold under 0.45%. The receptor was derived from a man aged 18 to 29 in good health. Some clones in this sample may be carry-over from other donors' samples. V and J are TRBV30 and TRBJ2-2; no firm D call. The specimen sequenced was naive CD4+ T cells from PBMCs. This sample's subset: CD45RA+ positively selected. The CDR3 nucleotides read TGTGCCTGGAGATCGTTAGGGCAGAAGGGCACCGGGGAGCTGTTTTTT. Translation: CAWRSLGQKGTGELFF. Together with reference TRBV30 and TRBJ2-2, the CDR3 gives the full variable domain: SQTIHQWPATLVQPVGSPLSLECTVEGTSNPNLYWYRQAAGRGLQLLFYSVGIGQISSEVPQNLSASRPQDRQFILSSKKLLLSDSGFYLCAWRSLGQKGTGELFFGEGSRLTVL.